These 21 T cell receptor beta chains share one sample of origin, sequenced in a study of T cell clonality in common variable immunodeficiency. Clones were read by immunoSEQ multiplex PCR, and TCRdb kept only the in-frame ones, dropping some. The table lists 45,000 to 70,000 clones, with no singletons. Material for sequencing was peripheral blood mononuclear cells. Receptor source: a person between 18 and 70 years old in good health.

In this sample, this clone turned up many times. The read finishes 3 residues shy of the CDR3 end, and the germline J gene is used to complete it. The V call is TRBV5-1, the J call TRBJ1-1, with D possibly matching TRBD1 (6 bases). Germline V CDR1 and CDR2: SGHRS, YFSETQ. CDR3 length: 13 amino acids. CDR3 sequence reads: CASSLLGGQGAFF. The sequenced CDR3 bases are TGCGCCAGCAGCTTGTTAGGTGGTCAGGGG.

This clone was counted ten times or more. The read comes to an end 3 residues before the CDR3 does, leaving the germline J gene to fill in the end. The rearrangement links TRBV5-4 to TRBJ2-2; D is uncertain. Trimming shortened V by 1 base and J by 1 base, and 5 bases separated the two germline ends. Germline loops: CDR1 SGHNT, CDR2 YYREEE (reference sequence). The CDR3 is 14 residues long. The CDR3 reads CASSLRQNTGELFF. The part of the CDR3 DNA that was read is TGTGCCAGCAGCTTGCGACAGAACACCGGGGAG.

There are many counts of this clone. The CDR3 end falls 3 residues outside the read, so it is completed with the germline J gene. The chain uses TRBV28 and TRBJ2-7; maybe TRBD1 (7 bases). Germline assignment: CDR1 MDHEN and CDR2 SYDVKM. The CDR3 contains 16 residues. Trimming took off 2 bases at V and 2 bases at J, with 16 bases between the two ends. CDR3 loop: CASSLGRTGGTYEQYF. The DNA read from the CDR3 is TGTGCCAGCAGTTTAGGGAGGACAGGAGGAACCTACGAG.

This clone was counted many times. The DNA ends 3 residues before the CDR3 does, and the rest of the CDR3 is filled in from the germline J gene. This chain links TRBV20-1 with TRBJ1-2, with D hard to call. V shed 1 base and J shed 0 bases, with 12 bases lying between them. The CDR3 is made up of 15 amino acids. Germline values: CDR1 DFQATT, CDR2 SNEGSKA (reference sequence). The DNA read from the CDR3 is TGCAGTGCTAGAGTCGGCAGGCAAGCTAACTATGGC. Translation gives CSARVGRQANYG. The entire CDR3 sequence reads CSARVGRQANYGYTF.

This clone was counted ten times or more. The sequenced fragment ends 3 residues before the CDR3 boundary, so the rest is inferred from the germline J gene. This chain connects TRBV2 to TRBJ2-7; tentative D call: TRBD2 (5 bases). The CDR3 runs to 14 residues. Germline CDR1 SNHLY, CDR2 FYNNEI. V gave up 6 bases and J gave up 3 bases, with 15 bases separating them. This CDR3 is CASSRTGSVYEQYF. The part of the CDR3 DNA that was read is TGTGCCAGCAGCCGGACCGGTAGCGTCTACGAG.

This clone was observed at least ten times. The CDR3 is cut off 3 residues early in the read; its end comes from the germline J gene. The chain joins TRBV7-9 to TRBJ1-4, with D hard to call. The CDR3 runs 14 residues. Germline V gene data show CDR1 as SEHNR and CDR2 as FQNEAQ (reference sequence). Trimming removed 1 base at V and 6 bases at J, with 9 bases between. The CDR3 here is CASSLESGDEKLFF. The DNA read from the CDR3 is TGTGCCAGCAGCTTAGAGTCAGGAGATGAAAAA.

This clone was found many times. The DNA ends 3 residues before the CDR3 does, and the rest of the CDR3 is filled in from the germline J gene. V gene TRBV7-9 combines with J gene TRBJ2-3, with 8 nucleotides matching TRBD2. From germline, CDR1 is SEHNR and CDR2 FQNEAQ (reference sequence). This CDR3 region has 13 residues. The V and J ends lost 7 bases and 4 bases, in that order; junction bases with no gene match: 4. CDR3 DNA, as far as it was read: TGTGCCAGCAAGCAGCGGGAGCCAGATACG. This gives the protein CASKQREPDT. The entire CDR3 protein is CASKQREPDTQYF.

In its sample, this clone was seen a few times. Sequencing ends 3 residues short of the CDR3 end; the germline J gene provides the rest. The rearrangement joins TRBV18 to TRBJ2-7, with 7 nucleotides matching TRBD2. The V gene's germline CDR1 is KGHSH and CDR2 LQKENI. The V gene end was trimmed by 6 bases and the J gene end by 0 bases; junction bases not matched to a gene: 5. CDR3 size: 14 residues. The CDR3 bases that were read are TGTGCCAGCTCGTCCGGGACTAACTCCTACGAG. Amino acid sequence: CASSSGTNSYE. The entire CDR3 is CASSSGTNSYEQYF.

In its sample, this clone was seen many times. The CDR3 end is not reached by the read, which stops 3 residues before it; the germline J gene fills it in. This chain joins TRBV18 and TRBJ2-5; D is possibly TRBD1 (6 bases). Germline V gene lookup returns CDR1 KGHSH and CDR2 LQKENI. Trimming took 6 bases from V and 4 from J, leaving 12 bases between them. The CDR3 totals 13 residues. The CDR3 loop is CASSKQGGETQYF. CDR3 DNA, as far as it was read: TGTGCCAGCTCCAAACAGGGCGGAGAGACC.

This clone was counted many times. The CDR3 bases that were read are TGTGCCAGCAGTGAAGTAGCGGGAGGGGGCACAGATACG. It is translated as CASSEVAGGGTDT. From start to end, the CDR3 is CASSEVAGGGTDTQYF. The V and J genes are TRBV2 and TRBJ2-3, with TRBD2 matching 11 bases. The missing CDR3 end, 3 residues past where the read stops, is filled in from the germline J gene. This CDR3 is 16 amino acids long. Germline V gene lookup returns CDR1 SNHLY and CDR2 FYNNEI. The V and J ends lost 1 base and 1 base, in that order; junction bases with no gene match: 1.

This clone was found many times. With the read ending 3 residues before the CDR3 end, the germline J gene is used to fill in that end. The rearrangement uses TRBV5-4 and TRBJ2-7, with TRBD2 matching 10 bases. V dropped 4 bases and J dropped 3; count of bases not matched to a gene: 4. Germline values: CDR1 SGHNT, CDR2 YYREEE (reference sequence). This CDR3 contains 14 residues. The part of the CDR3 DNA that was read is TGTGCCAGCAGCGACCGGACTAGCGGCTACGAG. This translates into CASSDRTSGYE. The full CDR3 reads CASSDRTSGYEQYF.

In its sample, this clone was seen many times. The read ends 3 residues shy of where the CDR3 ends; the end is completed using the germline J gene. The rearrangement links TRBV19 to TRBJ1-6, with 10 bases lining up with TRBD1. CDR1 LNHDA and CDR2 SQIVND come from the germline V gene (reference sequence). V was clipped by 3 bases and J by 6 bases; unmatched bases: 5. CDR3 length: 16 amino acids. The CDR3 here is CASSIPGQGGNSPLHF. The sequenced CDR3 bases are TGTGCCAGTAGTATCCCAGGACAGGGGGGTAATTCACCC. The full variable domain, with the rest looked up from reference TRBV19 and TRBJ1-6, is DGGITQSPKYLFRKEGQNVTLSCEQNLNHDAMYWYRQDPGQGLRLIYYSQIVNDFQKGDIAEGYSVSREKKESFPLTVTSAQKNPTAFYLCASSIPGQGGNSPLHFGNGTRLTVT.

This clone was recorded many times. Coverage ceases 3 residues before the CDR3 finishes, and the germline J gene fills in the end. V is TRBV20-1 and J is TRBJ2-7, with 8 bases matching TRBD2. The CDR3 totals 16 residues. CDR1 and CDR2 (germline): DFQATT, SNEGSKA (reference sequence). The junction had 7 bases not matched to a gene; V was cut back by 0 bases and J by 0 bases. This chain's CDR3 is CSARDLRAGASYEQYF. The sequenced part of the CDR3 DNA is TGCAGTGCTAGAGATCTTCGAGCGGGGGCCTCCTACGAG.

This clone was seen at least ten times. The read comes to an end 3 residues before the CDR3 does, leaving the germline J gene to fill in the end. This chain uses TRBV7-2 with TRBJ2-3; TRBD1 matches at 12 bases. The CDR3 runs 15 residues. Germline loops: CDR1 SGHTA, CDR2 FQGNSA. Trimming at V came to 3 bases and at J to 4 bases, leaving 2 bases not matched to a gene. This chain's CDR3 is CASSFGTGGADTQYF. Incomplete CDR3 DNA: TGTGCCAGCAGCTTTGGGACAGGGGGCGCAGATACG.

At least ten counts were recorded for this clone. CDR3 bases read: TGTGCCAGTAGTCAACAGGGGGCTCCTACTGAG. Residues: CASSQQGAPTE. The CDR3 in full is CASSQQGAPTEQFF. V and J are TRBV19 and TRBJ2-1; 9 nucleotides agree with TRBD1. The observed sequence ends 3 residues before the CDR3 terminus, with the missing tail filled in from the germline J gene. CDR3 length equals 14 residues. Germline assignment: CDR1 LNHDA and CDR2 SQIVND (reference sequence). J was trimmed by 9 bases and V by 5 bases; bases with no gene match: 8.

At least ten counts were recorded for this clone. The read terminates 3 residues ahead of where the CDR3 ends, so the germline J gene completes it. V usage is TRBV7-8 and J usage is TRBJ1-2; no firm D call. In germline, CDR1 is SGHVS, CDR2 FQNEAQ. CDR3 size: 14 residues. The V gene lost 1 base and the J gene lost 4 bases, with 10 bases spanning the gap. The CDR3 loop is CASSLVTGSYGYTF. The covered CDR3 bases are TGTGCCAGCAGCTTAGTAACGGGTTCCTATGGC.

Turning to this clone: The read ends 3 residues early relative to the CDR3; the germline J gene fills the gap. V and J are TRBV25-1 and TRBJ1-5, with D possibly matching TRBD1 (5 bases). V was shortened by 1 base and J by 4 bases, with 8 bases between the two germline ends. CDR1 is MGHDK, CDR2 SYGVNS, per germline. The CDR3 runs to 14 residues. The CDR3 reads CASSEWGENQPQHF. The covered CDR3 bases are TGTGCCAGCAGTGAATGGGGGGAAAATCAGCCC.

This clone was seen a few times. The CDR3 end falls 3 residues outside the read, so it is completed with the germline J gene. The chain combines TRBV19 with TRBJ2-1, with 7 bases that match TRBD2. CDR3 length: 15 residues. With 4 bases clipped from V and 3 bases from J, the junction kept 6 bases outside the gene matches. CDR1 and CDR2 (germline): LNHDA, SQIVND (reference sequence). The CDR3 here is CASSTRAGNYNEQFF. The sequenced CDR3 bases are TGTGCCAGTAGTACCCGAGCGGGGAACTACAATGAG.

This clone was seen repeatedly, ten times or more. The CDR3 goes on 3 residues after the read ends, and that part is filled in from the germline J gene. The J gene is TRBJ2-7, the V gene TRBV30; possible D gene TRBD2, 6 bases. Germline V gene lookup returns CDR1 GTSNPN and CDR2 SVGIG (reference sequence). V was clipped by 0 bases and J by 1 base, with 10 bases between them. CDR3 length: 14 residues. CDR3 residues: CAWSVVAGSYEQYF. The CDR3 bases that were read are TGTGCCTGGAGTGTTGTGGCGGGGTCCTACGAG.

The sample holds many counts of this clone. From the germline J gene comes the end of the CDR3, since the read stops 3 residues before it. The chain is built from TRBV20-1 and TRBJ2-2; 10 bases align to TRBD2. V shed 5 bases and J 5 bases; nucleotides not matched to a gene: 5. The germline gives CDR1 DFQATT, CDR2 SNEGSKA (reference sequence). The CDR3 spans 14 residues. Here the CDR3 reads CSASSGSPTGELFF. The sequenced CDR3 bases are TGCAGTGCTTCTAGCGGGAGCCCAACCGGGGAG.

This clone was recorded at least ten times. Read data end 3 residues before the CDR3 end; the end is taken from the germline J gene. V and J are TRBV24-1 and TRBJ2-3; 7 bases map to TRBD2. The germline V gene encodes CDR1 KGHDR and CDR2 SFDVKD. This CDR3 is built from 16 residues. J was trimmed by 0 bases and V by 3 bases; bases with no gene match: 5. Here the CDR3 reads CATSDSKRESTDTQYF. The covered CDR3 bases are TGTGCCACCAGTGATAGCAAGCGGGAAAGCACAGATACG.